The clone carrying this T cell receptor beta chain was seen only a few times. Sequenced by immunoSEQ multiplex PCR; TCRdb stores in-frame clones only, minus some. The sample lists roughly 63,000 clones, about four fifths occurring once. This entry belongs to a study of identifying expanded T cells in peripheral blood. Trimming left V 4 bases short and J 3 bases short, with 12 bases between. The germline gives CDR1 SGHNT, CDR2 YYREEE (reference sequence). The CDR3 sequence is 14 residues long. The V call is TRBV5-4, the J call TRBJ2-3, with D hard to call. The source is a person aged 18 to 75 in good health. Sequenced material: blood. The DNA for the CDR3 is TGTGCCAGCAGCCTAAGTTGGGGAACAGATACGCAGTATTTT. Translation: CASSLSWGTDTQYF.